This T cell receptor (beta chain) was identified in a study of CD8+CD57+ T cells in acquired aplastic anemia. CDR3 and TCR beta VDJ profiling relied on genomic DNA as the template. From the reads, TCRdb called clonotypes with MiXCR, one entry per CDR3 protein. The sample holds about 200,000 distinct CDR3 sequences; about 60% are singletons and the top ten take roughly 50%. Overall study results and limits: Levels of CD8+ Simpson's diversity were not significantly distinct in patients versus controls. Between patients and controls, around 30 CD8+ CDR3 sequences were found in common.

The CDR3 covers 12 residues. Germline V gives CDR1 SQVTM, CDR2 ANQGSEA. V lost 4 bases and J lost 0, with 6 bases in between. By flow cytometry, patients selected for sequencing had shown an expansion of CD8+CD57+ cells. Acquired aplastic anemia of severe grade affected all patients. Sampling of blood occurred while the patients had still received no therapy. For this clonotype: The antigen is undetermined.

The sample comprised sorted CD4+, CD8+, or CD8+CD57+ T cells (not recorded which) from PBMCs. This chain connects TRBV29-1 to TRBJ2-5, with D unresolved. This receptor was taken from a human donor with aplastic anemia. The CDR3 sequence: CSVGQNQETQYF. Written as DNA, the CDR3 is TGCAGCGTTGGTCAGAACCAAGAGACCCAGTACTTC. The whole variable domain, filled in from reference TRBV29-1 and TRBJ2-5, reads SAVISQKPSRDICQRGTSLTIQCQVDSQVTMMFWYRQQPGQSLTLIATANQGSEATYESGFVIDKFPISRPNLTFSTLTVSNMSPEDSSIYLCSVGQNQETQYFGPGTRLLVL.